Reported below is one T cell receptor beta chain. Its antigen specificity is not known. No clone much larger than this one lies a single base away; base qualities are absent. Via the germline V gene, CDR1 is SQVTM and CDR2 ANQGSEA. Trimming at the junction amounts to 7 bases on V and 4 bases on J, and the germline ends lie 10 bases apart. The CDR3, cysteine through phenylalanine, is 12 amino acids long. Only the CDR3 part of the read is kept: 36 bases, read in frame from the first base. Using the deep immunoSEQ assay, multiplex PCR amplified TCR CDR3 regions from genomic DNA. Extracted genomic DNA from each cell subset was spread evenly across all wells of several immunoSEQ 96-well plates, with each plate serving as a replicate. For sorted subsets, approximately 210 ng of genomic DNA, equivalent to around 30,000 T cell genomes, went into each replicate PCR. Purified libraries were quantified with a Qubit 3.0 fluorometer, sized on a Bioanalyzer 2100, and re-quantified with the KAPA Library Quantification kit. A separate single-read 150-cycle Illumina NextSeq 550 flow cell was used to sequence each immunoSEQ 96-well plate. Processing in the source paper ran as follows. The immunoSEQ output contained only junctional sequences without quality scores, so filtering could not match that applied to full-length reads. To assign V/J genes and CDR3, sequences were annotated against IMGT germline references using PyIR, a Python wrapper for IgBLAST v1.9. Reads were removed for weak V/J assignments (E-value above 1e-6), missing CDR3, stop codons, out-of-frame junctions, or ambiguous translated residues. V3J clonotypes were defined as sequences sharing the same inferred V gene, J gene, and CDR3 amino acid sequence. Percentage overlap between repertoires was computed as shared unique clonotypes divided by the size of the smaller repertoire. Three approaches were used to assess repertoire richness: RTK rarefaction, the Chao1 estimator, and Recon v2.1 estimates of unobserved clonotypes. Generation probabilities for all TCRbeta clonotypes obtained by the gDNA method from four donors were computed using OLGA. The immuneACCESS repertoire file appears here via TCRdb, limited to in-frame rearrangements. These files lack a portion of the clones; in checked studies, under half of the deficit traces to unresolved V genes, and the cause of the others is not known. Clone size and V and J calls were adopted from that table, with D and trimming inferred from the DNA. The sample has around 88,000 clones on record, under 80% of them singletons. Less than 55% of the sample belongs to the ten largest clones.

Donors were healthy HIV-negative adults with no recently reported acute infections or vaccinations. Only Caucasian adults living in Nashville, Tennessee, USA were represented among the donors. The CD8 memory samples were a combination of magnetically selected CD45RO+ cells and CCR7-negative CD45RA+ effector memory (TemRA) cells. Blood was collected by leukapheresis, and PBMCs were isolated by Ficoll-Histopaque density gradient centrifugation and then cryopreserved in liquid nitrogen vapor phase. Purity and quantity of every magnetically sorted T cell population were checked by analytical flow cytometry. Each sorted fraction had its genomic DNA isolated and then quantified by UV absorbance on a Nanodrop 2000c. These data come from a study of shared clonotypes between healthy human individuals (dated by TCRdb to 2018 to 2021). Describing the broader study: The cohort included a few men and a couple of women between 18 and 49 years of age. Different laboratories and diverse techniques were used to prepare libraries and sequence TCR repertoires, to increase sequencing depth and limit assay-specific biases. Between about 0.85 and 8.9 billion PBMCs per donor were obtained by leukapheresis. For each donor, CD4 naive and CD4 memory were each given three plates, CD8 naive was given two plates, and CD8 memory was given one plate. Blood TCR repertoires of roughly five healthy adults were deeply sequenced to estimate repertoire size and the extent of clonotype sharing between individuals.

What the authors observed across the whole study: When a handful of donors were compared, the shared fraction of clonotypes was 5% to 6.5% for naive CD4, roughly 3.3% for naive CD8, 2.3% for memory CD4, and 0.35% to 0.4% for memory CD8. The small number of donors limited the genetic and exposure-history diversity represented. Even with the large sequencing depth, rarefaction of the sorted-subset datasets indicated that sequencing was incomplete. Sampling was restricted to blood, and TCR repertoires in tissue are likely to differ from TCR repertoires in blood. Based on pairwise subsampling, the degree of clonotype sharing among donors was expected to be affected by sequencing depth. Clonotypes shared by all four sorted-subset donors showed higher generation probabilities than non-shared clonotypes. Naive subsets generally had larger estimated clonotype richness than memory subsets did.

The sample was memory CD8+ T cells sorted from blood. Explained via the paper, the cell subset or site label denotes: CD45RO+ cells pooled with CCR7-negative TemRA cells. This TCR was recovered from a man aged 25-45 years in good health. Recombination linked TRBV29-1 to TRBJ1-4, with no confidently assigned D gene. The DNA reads TGCAGCGCATTACTGGGTAATGAAAAACTGTTTTTT. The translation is CSALLGNEKLFF.